These T cell receptor beta chains were read from a single sample in a study of T cell repertoires in cytomegalovirus infection. Antigen specificity for these receptors is unknown. TCRdb redid the calling of the reads with MiXCR, one entry per CDR3 protein. Counted here are hundreds of thousands of distinct CDR3 sequences, around a third occurring once; the ten biggest clones make up roughly 15%. The input for sequencing was cultured PBMCs, taken from culture after CMV antigen stimulation. These receptors were taken from a human donor in good health (CMV status not recorded). Some clones in this sample may be carry-over from other donors' samples. Each CDR3 is given with its conserved first and last residue. Each record gives: clone size, V gene, D gene, J gene, CDR3 protein, CDR3 DNA. D genes are given only for firm matches. Clone size is not always given. Where it is, it says once, few, many or a class for expanded clones.

-	TRBV4-3	-	TRBJ2-3	CASSVNRRTDTQYF	TGCGCCAGCAGCGTAAACCGCCGCACAGATACGCAGTATTTT
few	TRBV7-2	-	TRBJ2-4	CASSGVAKNIQYF	TGTGCCAGCTCCGGGGTAGCCAAAAACATTCAGTACTTC
-	TRBV12-3/TRBV12-4	-	TRBJ1-1	CASSLGGRLNTEAFF	TGTGCCAGCAGTTTAGGAGGTCGGCTGAACACTGAAGCTTTCTTT
many	TRBV7-2	TRBD2	TRBJ2-1	CASSQRTSGAYNEQFF	TGTGCCAGCAGCCAGAGGACTAGCGGGGCTTACAATGAGCAGTTCTTC
-	TRBV7-2	-	TRBJ2-2	CASSYTGTTGELFF	TGTGCCAGCAGTTATACAGGGACCACCGGGGAGCTGTTTTTT
-	TRBV6-5	-	TRBJ1-1	CASSYGVSGTEAFF	TGTGCCAGCAGTTACGGTGTTTCGGGCACTGAAGCTTTCTTT
-	TRBV28	-	TRBJ1-2	CASSLQGNPNYGYTF	TGTGCCAGCAGTTTACAAGGGAACCCTAACTATGGCTACACCTTC
-	TRBV6-2/TRBV6-3	TRBD2	TRBJ2-7	CASSYRTSGRDEQYF	TGTGCCAGCAGTTACCGGACTAGCGGGAGGGACGAGCAGTACTTC
many	TRBV7-3	-	TRBJ1-1	CASSAQGTEAFF	TGTGCCAGCAGCGCCCAGGGGACTGAAGCTTTCTTT
few	TRBV19	-	TRBJ2-7	CASSIRGGYYEQYF	TGTGCCAGTAGTATCCGGGGCGGGTACTACGAGCAGTACTTC
-	TRBV7-6	TRBD2	TRBJ2-1	CASSLGTGGGADEQFF	TGTGCCAGCAGCTTAGGGACGGGAGGCGGTGCCGATGAGCAGTTCTTC
few	TRBV7-9	-	TRBJ1-4	CASSLPRVRGGEKLFF	TGTGCCAGCAGCCTACCCAGGGTCAGGGGAGGTGAAAAACTGTTTTTT
medium-sized	TRBV7-2	TRBD2	TRBJ2-5	CASSGRLAGTLRDTQYF	TGTGCCAGCAGCGGACGACTAGCGGGAACCTTAAGAGATACCCAGTACTTC
-	TRBV5-8	TRBD1	TRBJ2-7	CASSPGQGFYEQYF	TGTGCCAGCAGCCCGGGACAGGGGTTCTACGAGCAGTACTTC
few	TRBV28	TRBD2	TRBJ2-1	CASLRASGNNEQFF	TGTGCCAGCCTCAGAGCTAGCGGAAACAATGAGCAGTTCTTC
-	TRBV20-1	-	TRBJ2-1	CSASRDYNEQFF	TGCAGTGCGTCCCGGGACTACAATGAGCAGTTCTTC
-	TRBV11-2	-	TRBJ2-5	CASSLEPNRETQYF	TGTGCCAGCAGCTTAGAGCCCAACCGTGAGACCCAGTACTTC
-	TRBV7-6	-	TRBJ2-1	CASSLDEFYNEQFF	TGTGCCAGCAGCTTAGATGAGTTCTACAATGAGCAGTTCTTC
-	TRBV12-3/TRBV12-4	-	TRBJ1-5	CASSFGGRSNQPQHF	TGTGCCAGCAGTTTCGGGGGACGAAGCAATCAGCCCCAGCATTTT
few	TRBV5-4	TRBD1	TRBJ1-1	CASSLGQGVRTEAFF	TGTGCCAGCAGCCTAGGACAGGGGGTAAGAACTGAAGCTTTCTTT
-	TRBV19	-	TRBJ1-5	CASSKGREYGNQPQHF	TGTGCCAGTAGTAAAGGCAGGGAGTATGGCAATCAGCCCCAGCATTTT
-	TRBV14	-	TRBJ2-3	CASERAGEGDTQYF	TGTGCCAGCGAAAGGGCAGGCGAGGGAGATACGCAGTATTTT
few	TRBV19	-	TRBJ1-1	CASSIWGATEAFF	TGTGCCAGTAGTATCTGGGGGGCCACTGAAGCTTTCTTT
many	TRBV7-2	TRBD1	TRBJ2-2	CASSYAGTANTGELFF	TGTGCCAGCAGCTACGCCGGGACAGCTAACACCGGGGAGCTGTTTTTT
-	TRBV9	-	TRBJ1-3	CASSAKSFSGNTIYF	TGTGCCAGCAGCGCAAAATCGTTCTCTGGAAACACCATATATTTT
-	TRBV9	-	TRBJ2-1	CASSADLSSYNEQFF	TGTGCCAGCAGCGCGGACTTGAGCTCCTACAATGAGCAGTTCTTC
few	TRBV11-3	-	TRBJ2-5	CASSFGRYQETQYF	TGTGCCAGCAGCTTCGGTCGCTACCAAGAGACCCAGTACTTC
-	TRBV12-3/TRBV12-4	-	TRBJ1-1	CASSLTRVEAFF	TGTGCCAGCAGTTTGACGCGGGTCGAAGCTTTCTTT
-	TRBV9	-	TRBJ1-3	CASSVGTDSGNTIYF	TGTGCCAGCAGCGTAGGTACAGACTCTGGAAACACCATATATTTT
-	TRBV5-1	-	TRBJ2-1	CASSVRRVIYNEQFF	TGCGCCAGCAGTGTCCGGAGAGTAATCTACAATGAGCAGTTCTTC
-	TRBV20-1	-	TRBJ2-7	CSARDVWGYEQYF	TGCAGTGCTAGAGATGTGTGGGGCTACGAGCAGTACTTC
few	TRBV28	-	TRBJ1-1	CASSILGGAYTEAFF	TGTGCCAGCAGTATACTCGGCGGGGCTTACACTGAAGCTTTCTTT
few	TRBV2	-	TRBJ2-7	CASSETDYEQYF	TGTGCCAGCAGTGAGACAGACTACGAGCAGTACTTC
many	TRBV7-9	-	TRBJ1-2	CASSGQVDGGYTF	TGTGCCAGCAGCGGCCAGGTGGACGGCGGCTACACCTTC
-	TRBV25-1	TRBD2	TRBJ2-3	CASSDGTSGRATDTQYF	TGTGCCAGCAGTGACGGGACTAGCGGGAGGGCTACAGATACGCAGTATTTT
few	TRBV7-9	TRBD1	TRBJ1-1	CASSPGQGAFSWTEAFF	TGTGCCAGCAGCCCGGGACAGGGGGCCTTTAGTTGGACTGAAGCTTTCTTT
once	TRBV20-1	TRBD2	TRBJ2-3	CSANPWGAGGNTDTQYF	TGCAGTGCCAATCCGTGGGGAGCGGGAGGGAATACAGATACGCAGTATTTT
-	TRBV7-9	-	TRBJ2-6	CASRSGGTSGANVLTF	TGTGCCAGCAGAAGCGGAGGAACCTCGGGGGCCAACGTCCTGACTTTC
-	TRBV23-1	TRBD1	TRBJ1-5	CASSHRSGTASNQPQHF	TGCGCCAGCAGTCACCGATCCGGGACAGCTAGCAATCAGCCCCAGCATTTT
-	TRBV4-1	-	TRBJ2-7	CASSQDQSATNYEQYF	TGCGCCAGCAGCCAAGATCAATCGGCTACTAACTACGAGCAGTACTTC
-	TRBV12-3/TRBV12-4	-	TRBJ1-3	CASSLNPGNSGNTIYF	TGTGCCAGCAGTCTAAACCCAGGAAACTCTGGAAACACCATATATTTT
few	TRBV11-2	-	TRBJ2-3	CASSVPSTDTQYF	TGTGCCAGCAGCGTACCTAGCACAGATACGCAGTATTTT
few	TRBV12-3/TRBV12-4	-	TRBJ1-2	CASSLQSSNYGYTF	TGTGCCAGCAGCCTACAGTCTAGTAACTATGGCTACACCTTC
once	TRBV18	-	TRBJ2-6	CASSPQGASSGANVLTF	TGTGCCAGCTCACCACAAGGGGCAAGCTCTGGGGCCAACGTCCTGACTTTC
once	TRBV10-3	TRBD1	TRBJ1-6	CAISESMGQSNSPLHF	TGTGCCATCAGTGAGTCTATGGGACAGAGTAATTCACCCCTCCACTTT
few	TRBV7-6	TRBD2	TRBJ2-2	CASSGAVAGVFGELFF	TGTGCCAGCAGCGGAGCGGTAGCGGGAGTTTTCGGGGAGCTGTTTTTT
few	TRBV12-3/TRBV12-4	-	TRBJ2-3	CASSLVVGSTDTQYF	TGTGCCAGCAGTTTAGTCGTCGGGTCCACAGATACGCAGTATTTT
few	TRBV6-2/TRBV6-3	TRBD2	TRBJ2-3	CASRPISSGRGTDTQYF	TGTGCCAGCAGGCCCATCTCAAGCGGGAGGGGCACAGATACGCAGTATTTT
-	TRBV18	-	TRBJ1-6	CASSPLPESSYNSPLHF	TGTGCCAGCTCACCCCTCCCAGAGAGCTCCTATAATTCACCCCTCCACTTT
few	TRBV7-2	TRBD1	TRBJ1-4	CASSPRQGALGEKLFF	TGTGCCAGCAGCCCCCGACAGGGGGCTTTGGGTGAAAAACTGTTTTTT
-	TRBV28	TRBD2	TRBJ2-1	CASSLLLAGRGSEQFF	TGTGCCAGCAGTTTATTGCTAGCGGGAAGGGGGAGTGAGCAGTTCTTC
-	TRBV4-1	-	TRBJ1-3	CASSQADTGIRTGNTIYF	TGCGCCAGCAGCCAAGCAGACACAGGGATTCGTACTGGAAACACCATATATTTT
many	TRBV7-9	TRBD1	TRBJ1-1	CASSLSSGGAEAFF	TGTGCCAGCAGCTTATCATCAGGGGGGGCGGAAGCTTTCTTT